Below are 21 T cell receptor beta chains sequenced from a single sample in a study of T cells in Graves' hyperthyroidism and ophthalmopathy. RNA transcripts provided the source from which TCR beta CDR3 regions were amplified. HTBI primers were the set used in a first-round RT-PCR of the TCR CDR3. From the multiplex PCR reads, TCRdb called clonotypes with MiXCR, one entry per CDR3 protein. This sample has 490,000 or so distinct CDR3 sequences; about 20% occur once, and the top ten carry about 45%. The sequenced sample consisted of blood. These receptors came from a middle-aged man with Graves' ophthalmopathy.

This chain uses TRBV7-9 with TRBJ2-3; the D is unclear. The V and J ends lost 1 base and 3 bases respectively, with 5 bases between them. Germline CDR1 reads SEHNR; CDR2 reads FQNEAQ (reference sequence). This CDR3 is 13 amino acids long. The CDR3 spells CASSLEITDTQYF. CDR3 DNA: TGTGCCAGCAGCTTAGAGATTACAGATACGCAGTATTTT.

The chain links TRBV5-6 to TRBJ2-2; no firm D call. V was clipped by 4 bases and J by 5 bases, with 15 bases between them. The CDR3 runs 15 residues. CDR1 and CDR2 (germline): SGHDT, YYEEEE. Here the CDR3 reads CASSRTLRSTGELFF. CDR3 nucleotides: TGTGCCAGCAGCAGGACCCTCAGAAGTACCGGGGAGCTGTTTTTT.

This clonotype appeared many times. CDR3 protein: CASRLLRQGAGELFF. CDR3 in DNA: TGTGCCAGCAGGCTCTTGCGTCAGGGAGCCGGGGAGCTGTTTTTT. The chain uses TRBV2 and TRBJ2-2; D possibly uses TRBD1 or TRBD2 (5 bases each). Looked up from germline, CDR1 is SNHLY and CDR2 is FYNNEI. V dropped 6 bases and J dropped 6 bases, with 17 bases sitting between them. This CDR3 contains 15 residues.

This chain links TRBV12-3 or TRBV12-4 with TRBJ1-3; D remains unclear. V lost 3 bases to trimming and J lost 0 bases, with 21 bases between them. This CDR3 comprises 19 residues. CDR3 loop: CASSFSPLRHGRSGNTIYF. For the CDR3, the DNA is TGTGCCAGCAGTTTCTCACCTCTTCGACACGGACGCTCTGGAAACACCATATATTTT.

About this clonotype itself: A much larger clone lies one base from this, so it may be a read error. The V gene is TRBV30, the J gene TRBJ2-7; perhaps D is TRBD1 or TRBD2 (5 bases each). There are 13 residues in the CDR3. The V end lost 5 bases, the J end lost 6 bases, and 17 bases lay between the germline ends. Looked up from germline, CDR1 is GTSNPN and CDR2 is SVGIG (reference sequence). DNA for the CDR3: TGTGCCTGGGGTTTGGGGACCTCTCGCGAGCAGTACTTC. Translating gives CAWGLGTSREQYF.

On this clonotype itself: With a much larger clone just one base away, this may be a read error. The chain uses TRBV24-1 and TRBJ2-1, with 7 bases fitting TRBD2. The germline V gene encodes CDR1 KGHDR and CDR2 SFDVKD. The CDR3 is 14 amino acids. In DNA, the CDR3 is TGTGCCACCAGTGCGGGACTACCCTACGATGAGCAGTTCTTC. Amino acid sequence: CATSAGLPYDEQFF.

Only a few counts were recorded for this clonotype. This chain links TRBV7-8 with TRBJ2-7, with a tentative D call TRBD2 (5 bases). Between the trimmed V and J ends, which lost 0 bases and 5 bases, there was a span of 11 bases. The CDR3 covers 14 residues. Germline V CDR1 and CDR2: SGHVS, FQNEAQ. Here the CDR3 reads CASSLAHGIHEQYF. The CDR3 nucleotides read TGTGCCAGCAGCTTAGCGCACGGGATTCACGAGCAGTACTTC.

This clonotype turned up a few times. This chain joins TRBV7-9 and TRBJ2-1, with D perhaps being TRBD1 or TRBD2 (5 bases each). CDR1 is SEHNR, CDR2 FQNEAQ, per germline (reference sequence). This CDR3 is 16 amino acids long. Trimming stripped 5 bases from V and 5 bases from J, with 19 bases between. CDR3 amino acids: CASSPNPGPWHNEQFF. CDR3 DNA: TGTGCCAGCAGCCCGAACCCGGGACCTTGGCACAATGAGCAGTTCTTC.

This rearrangement joins TRBV29-1 to TRBJ2-1; weak D call: TRBD2 (6 bases). The CDR3 runs to 12 residues. From germline, CDR1 is SQVTM and CDR2 ANQGSEA. Trimming took off 6 bases at V and 4 bases at J, with 10 bases between the two ends. CDR3 sequence: CSVGGYYNEQFF. In DNA, the CDR3 is TGCAGCGTAGGAGGGTATTACAATGAGCAGTTCTTC.

J is TRBJ1-1 and V is TRBV9; D possibly corresponds to TRBD1 (6 bases). CDR1 is SGDLS, CDR2 YYNGEE, per germline. V lost 0 bases and J lost 0, with 12 bases in between. The CDR3 sequence is 16 residues long. The CDR3 nucleotides read TGTGCCAGCAGCGTAGCCCCGGACAGCCTGAACACTGAAGCTTTCTTT. It translates to CASSVAPDSLNTEAFF.

V gene TRBV28 combines with J gene TRBJ1-2, with D unresolved. The CDR3 has 12 residues. V lost 2 bases and J lost 8, with 9 bases in between. Germline values: CDR1 MDHEN, CDR2 SYDVKM. The CDR3 protein is CASSLLGLGYTF. In nucleotides, the CDR3 is TGTGCCAGCAGTTTACTAGGGTTAGGCTACACCTTC.

The genes are TRBV7-9 and TRBJ1-5; a weak D match, TRBD1 (5 bases). The CDR3 has 13 amino acids. The germline V gene has CDR1 SEHNR and CDR2 FQNEAQ (reference sequence). V lost 5 bases to trimming and J lost 10 bases, with 15 bases between them. CDR3 coding DNA: TGTGCCAGCAGCCCCGGGACCGGAGGTCCCCAGCATTTT. Translation gives CASSPGTGGPQHF.

This clonotype came up many times. The chain joins TRBV7-2 to TRBJ2-7; D is perhaps TRBD2 (6 bases). This CDR3 is built from 14 residues. From germline, CDR1 is SGHTA and CDR2 FQGNSA. V lost 1 base to trimming and J lost 2 bases, with 9 bases between them. DNA for the CDR3: TGTGCCAGCAGCTTAGGCGGGACTGCCTACGAGCAGTACTTC. Its translation is CASSLGGTAYEQYF.

This clonotype has more than one count but fewer than ten. This chain links TRBV6-1 with TRBJ2-7; 12 bases map to TRBD1. The trim removed 11 bases at V and 7 bases at J, leaving 9 bases unmatched. Germline-derived CDR1 and CDR2 are MNHNS and SASEGT. The CDR3 covers 13 residues. This chain's CDR3 is CAAARDRGREQYF. The CDR3 nucleotides read TGTGCCGCAGCACGGGACAGGGGGCGTGAGCAGTACTTC.

Only a few counts were recorded for this clonotype. V usage is TRBV25-1 and J usage is TRBJ2-3; D may be TRBD1 (6 bases). With 4 bases removed from V and 4 bases from J, the gap between germline ends came to 9 bases. The CDR3 has 13 amino acids. Germline CDR1 MGHDK, CDR2 SYGVNS. The CDR3 region has the DNA TGTGCCAGCAGTGGCAGGGGCCCAGATACGCAGTATTTT. Protein product: CASSGRGPDTQYF.

This chain joins TRBV20-1 and TRBJ2-2; perhaps TRBD2 as D (6 bases). This CDR3 has 14 residues. With 0 bases removed from V and 5 bases from J, the gap between germline ends came to 10 bases. Germline V CDR1 and CDR2: DFQATT, SNEGSKA (reference sequence). The CDR3 sequence: CSARDRRGTGELFF. CDR3 coding DNA: TGCAGTGCTAGAGATAGGAGGGGTACCGGGGAGCTGTTTTTT.

The chain recombines TRBV5-1 with TRBJ2-7; 10 bases are a match to TRBD1. Per germline, CDR1 SGHRS and CDR2 YFSETQ. The CDR3 runs to 17 residues. V lost 0 bases to trimming and J lost 6 bases; unmatched junction nucleotides: 12. The CDR3 nucleotides read TGCGCCAGCAGCTTGGGACAGGGGGCGTTTCAGGTCGGCGAGCAGTACTTC. Translation: CASSLGQGAFQVGEQYF.

This chain connects TRBV4-1 to TRBJ2-7, with 7 bases lining up with TRBD1. V was clipped by 1 base and J by 3 bases; unmatched bases: 9. The CDR3 sequence is 16 residues long. CDR1 and CDR2 from the germline V gene are MGHRA and YSYEKL. The CDR3 is CASSQGGRAGGYEQYF. The CDR3 nucleotides read TGCGCCAGCAGCCAAGGAGGGCGGGCAGGGGGCTACGAGCAGTACTTC.

This clonotype was counted between two and nine times. The chain is built from TRBV3-1 and TRBJ2-5, with TRBD2 matching over 13 bases. This CDR3 contains 20 residues. Germline loops: CDR1 LGHDT, CDR2 YNNKEL (reference sequence). V shed 4 bases and J 2 bases; nucleotides not matched to a gene: 16. As DNA, the CDR3 is TGTGCCAGCAGCCTCACTGGACTAGCGGGAGACGAGTCTTCACAAGAGACCCAGTACTTC. Translated, it gives CASSLTGLAGDESSQETQYF.

The chain employs TRBV27 and TRBJ2-4, with TRBD1 matching 7 bases. The CDR3 is 13 amino acids. In germline, CDR1 is MNHEY, CDR2 SMNVEV (reference sequence). J was trimmed by 7 bases and V by 6 bases; bases with no gene match: 6. The DNA of the CDR3 is TGTGCCAGCAGGGACAGGAGCAAGAACATTCAGTACTTC. Amino acids: CASRDRSKNIQYF.

This clonotype was counted only a few times. The chain uses TRBV3-1 and TRBJ1-6; unclear D gene. CDR3 length: 14 amino acids. V was clipped by 7 bases and J by 9 bases, with 16 bases between them. Germline CDR1 LGHDT, CDR2 YNNKEL (reference sequence). CDR3 sequence reads: CASTLGQFGSPLHF. CDR3 nucleotides: TGTGCCAGCACTCTCGGGCAGTTCGGTTCACCCCTCCACTTT.